A single sample gave rise to the 14 T cell receptor beta chains below, sequenced in a study of T cell clones after liver transplantation. Measured with immunoSEQ multiplex PCR; TCRdb has only the in-frame clones, and not every one. The table lists about 120,000 clones, 90% of them singletons, with around 0.83% in the top ten. The source material was CD4+ T cells from blood, sampled 12 months after liver transplant. These receptors originate from a human patient who received a liver transplant. Part of the T cells may come from the graft donor.

The CDR3: CASSMRLTETQYF. The CDR3 DNA reads as TGTGCCAGCAGCATGAGACTAACCGAGACCCAGTACTTC. The V call is TRBV7-2, the J call TRBJ2-5; D is possibly TRBD2 (5 bases). The CDR3 sequence is 13 residues long. CDR1 and CDR2 (germline): SGHTA, FQGNSA. The ends were cut back, 5 bases at V and 5 bases at J, with 12 bases in the middle.

V usage is TRBV9 and J usage is TRBJ2-2, with a possible D match to TRBD2 (5 bases). Germline V CDR1 and CDR2: SGDLS, YYNGEE. This CDR3 contains 15 residues. Trimming cost V 4 bases and J 1 base, with 11 bases left between them. CDR3 DNA sequence: TGTGCCAGCAGCCTTGCCGGGAAGAACACCGGGGAGCTGTTTTTT. It is translated as CASSLAGKNTGELFF.

The V and J genes are TRBV10-3 and TRBJ1-5; 9 bases match TRBD1. V dropped 2 bases and J dropped 5; count of bases not matched to a gene: 10. The CDR3 extends over 17 amino acids. Germline assignment: CDR1 ENHRY and CDR2 SYGVKD. CDR3 sequence (DNA): TGTGCCATCAGTGAGACAGTTGTGGGACAGGGATATCAGCCCCAGCATTTT. This translates into CAISETVVGQGYQPQHF.

The chain joins TRBV9 to TRBJ1-3; no reliable D call. The V end was cut by 0 bases, the J end by 4 bases, with 14 bases between. The CDR3 has 16 residues. Germline values: CDR1 SGDLS, CDR2 YYNGEE. The CDR3 region is CASSVGGPERGNTIYF. CDR3 DNA: TGTGCCAGCAGCGTAGGTGGGCCAGAGAGGGGAAACACCATATATTTT.

The chain couples TRBV5-4 to TRBJ2-3; D unresolved. Germline lookup yields CDR1 SGHNT and CDR2 YYREEE (reference sequence). There are 16 residues in the CDR3. Trimming removed 3 bases from V and 1 base from J, with 15 bases in between. Written as DNA, the CDR3 is TGTGCCAGCAGCTCCCGCCGACTCTCGGGCACAGATACGCAGTATTTT. The encoded protein is CASSSRRLSGTDTQYF.

This chain links TRBV19 with TRBJ2-7; TRBD2 matches 14 bases. After removal of 9 bases from V and 3 bases from J, the junction contained 19 bases not matched to a gene. The CDR3 sequence is 19 residues long. Germline V gene sequence: CDR1 LNHDA, CDR2 SQIVND (reference sequence). The CDR3 protein is CASQKTFHGTSGSGYEQYF. CDR3 bases: TGTGCCAGCCAGAAAACCTTTCACGGGACTAGCGGGAGTGGCTACGAGCAGTACTTC.

The CDR3 loop reads CSVNNFNEQFF. The CDR3 nucleotides are TGCAGCGTCAATAATTTCAATGAGCAGTTCTTC. This chain connects TRBV29-1 to TRBJ2-1; D gene unclear. The CDR3 spans 11 residues. Germline V gene data show CDR1 as SQVTM and CDR2 as ANQGSEA. V gave up 6 bases and J gave up 6 bases, with 9 bases separating them.

This clone turned up a few times. This chain uses TRBV11-2 with TRBJ2-1; 9 bases are shared with TRBD2. J was trimmed by 4 bases and V by 1 base; bases with no gene match: 2. Germline V lookup: CDR1 SGHAT, CDR2 FQNNGV. The CDR3 totals 15 residues. The CDR3 nucleotides are TGTGCCAGCAGCTTAGGGACTAGCGATTACAATGAGCAGTTCTTC. This codes for CASSLGTSDYNEQFF.

The rearrangement uses TRBV5-1 and TRBJ2-2; D gene ambiguous. The CDR3 is 15 residues long. V lost 1 base, J lost 1 base, and 8 bases lay in between. Germline loops: CDR1 SGHRS, CDR2 YFSETQ. For the CDR3, the DNA is TGCGCCAGCAGCTTGCCTCGTCAGAACACCGGGGAGCTGTTTTTT. Its protein product is CASSLPRQNTGELFF.

In the case of this clone: The sample carries other DNA sequences with the same CDR3. The chain carries TRBV5-6 and TRBJ2-3, with D possibly TRBD1 on 6 matching bases. V shed 5 bases and J shed 4 bases, with 8 bases lying between them. CDR1 and CDR2 (germline): SGHDT, YYEEEE. This CDR3 has 12 residues. CDR3 nucleotides: TGTGCCAGCAGGCCAGGGGCAGATACGCAGTATTTT. It encodes CASRPGADTQYF.

In its sample, this clone was seen once. The chain recombines TRBV1 with TRBJ2-2; the table gives TRBD1 as D, unverified against the DNA. TRBV1 is a pseudogene. CDR3 length: 13 residues. CDR3 region: CTSSQAGSGELFF. The CDR3 bases are TGCACCAGCAGCCAAGCAGGATCCGGGGAGCTGTTTTTT.

J is TRBJ2-7 and V is TRBV5-4, with TRBD1 matching over 7 bases. The CDR3 length is 16 residues. The V gene's germline CDR1 is SGHNT and CDR2 YYREEE (reference sequence). V was clipped by 4 bases and J by 5 bases; unmatched bases: 15. CDR3 residues: CASSAAQRQGVDEQYF. As DNA, the CDR3 is TGTGCCAGCAGCGCCGCGCAAAGACAGGGAGTCGACGAGCAGTACTTC.

The chain combines TRBV29-1 with TRBJ2-5; D is unresolved. Germline CDR1 SQVTM, CDR2 ANQGSEA. This CDR3 has 13 amino acids. Trimming took off 1 base at V and 2 bases at J, with 8 bases between the two ends. The CDR3 spells CSVEVTFQETQYF. In nucleotides, the CDR3 is TGCAGCGTTGAAGTGACATTTCAAGAGACCCAGTACTTC.

The V gene is TRBV30, the J gene TRBJ2-6; D unclear. In germline, CDR1 is GTSNPN, CDR2 SVGIG (reference sequence). V shed 1 base and J shed 0 bases, with 4 bases lying between them. The CDR3 is 14 amino acids. The CDR3 DNA follows: TGTGCCTGGAGTGCGAACTCTGGGGCCAACGTCCTGACTTTC. Translation: CAWSANSGANVLTF.